The source of this T cell receptor beta chain is a study of blood T cell repertoires in COVID-19 (TCRdb year 2020). Regarding the complete study: Samples covering the acute and convalescent phases of COVID-19 were provided by collaborators in the United States, Italy and Spain. The repertoires were released in a freely available public database meant as a resource for research on the immune response to SARS-CoV-2. HLA class I and class II types, where available, came from metadata supplied by the sample provider rather than from assay-based typing. The sample metadata nearly always contained a de-identified subject ID, COVID-19 status, age in years and sex. The samples were drawn from the first 160 participants of the ongoing ImmuneRACE study and from 1,200 or so subjects provided by 6 global collaborators. The dataset comprised deeply sampled blood TCRbeta repertoires from subjects exposed to, actively infected with, or recovered from COVID-19. The prospective study material was composed of cDNA or gDNA derived from T cells, B-cell-depleted T cells, or PBMCs.

In regard to this clone: Its antigen is unknown. Base qualities are not provided; no much larger clone lies one nucleotide away.

Overall study outcomes, separate from this receptor: Clinical and demographic metadata were provided uncurated, with the amount varying by source and participant.

The CDR3 starts with the cysteine, ends with the phenylalanine, and has 14 residues. Just CDR3 DNA is preserved here, 42 bases in frame from base 1. The CDR1 and CDR2 encoded by the germline V gene are MNHEY and SVGAGI. V has 5 bases trimmed and J has 3 bases trimmed; junction bases matching no gene number 6. The immunoSEQ Assay, a bias-controlled multiplex PCR, was used to amplify TCRbeta CDR3 regions from genomic DNA. The original pipeline was this. The number of nucleated cells in each sample was estimated from the amplification of reference gene primers within the assay. Sequence reads were collapsed and filtered to measure the absolute abundance of every unique TCRbeta CDR3 rearrangement. Productive Simpson clonality was computed per sample as the square root of Simpson's diversity index over productive rearrangements. TCRdb holds this immuneACCESS table with in-frame rearrangements only. Some clones are missing; in checked studies, unresolved V genes explain under half, and the rest has no known cause. The V and J calls and clone size are taken from that table; D and trimming were inferred from the DNA. This sample lists fewer than 700,000 clones; approximately 88% were detected once. 7.8% of the sample is held by the ten biggest clonotypes.

In Seattle, one collaborating source enrolled patients while the infection was active and tracked those patients longitudinally over the course of disease. Collaborating institutions collected whole blood in K2EDTA tubes following their own protocols. For TCRbeta analysis, collaborators shipped samples as frozen whole blood, isolated PBMCs, or DNA extracted from either of those sample types. Rearrangement joined TRBV6-5 to TRBJ2-7; the central 8 bases match TRBD1. Sequencing input: peripheral blood. This TCR was recovered from a woman aged 50 to 60 with COVID-19, enrolled during active disease. The DNA is as follows: TGTGCCAGCAGTCCGCGGACAGGGAACTACGAGCAGTACTTC. Its translation is CASSPRTGNYEQYF.